The 25 T cell receptor beta chains below come from one sample, sequenced in a study of T cell responses to AZD1222 COVID-19 vaccine. This table comes from immunoSEQ multiplex PCR, and its TCRdb copy is limited to in-frame clones, with some not included. The sample contains tens of thousands of clones, 90% of which appear only once. The sequencing used peripheral blood, collected 28 days after the second AZD1222 dose. Source of these receptors: an adult who received the AZD1222 COVID-19 vaccine.

V and J are TRBV10-2 and TRBJ2-7; D may match TRBD1 or TRBD2 (5 bases each). The CDR3 runs to 15 residues. Trimming removed 2 bases at V and 0 bases at J, with 11 bases between. CDR1 is WSHSY and CDR2 is SAAADI in the germline V gene. DNA for the CDR3: TGCGCCAGCAGTGAGGCCGGGACCCGCTCCTACGAGCAGTACTTC. Protein: CASSEAGTRSYEQYF.

V gene TRBV11-3 combines with J gene TRBJ1-1, with 10 bases matching TRBD1. The germline CDR1 and CDR2 sequences are SGHNT and YENEEA. The CDR3 has 14 amino acids. Trimming at V came to 5 bases and at J to 8 bases, leaving 8 bases not matched to a gene. CDR3 DNA: TGTGCCAGCAGCCCGAGACAGGGGGCTCAGGAAGCTTTCTTT. This encodes CASSPRQGAQEAFF.

The chain recombines TRBV5-1 with TRBJ2-5; D unresolved. Trimming cost V 4 bases and J 5 bases, with 18 bases left between them. There are 15 residues in the CDR3. The germline CDR1 and CDR2 sequences are SGHRS and YFSETQ. The CDR3 loop is CASSVTSGLDETQYF. DNA of the CDR3: TGCGCCAGCAGCGTAACCTCGGGCCTCGACGAGACCCAGTACTTC.

This chain links TRBV19 with TRBJ1-2; no clear D gene. CDR1 is LNHDA and CDR2 is SQIVND in the germline V gene (reference sequence). V shed 3 bases and J shed 7 bases, with 9 bases lying between them. The CDR3 has 12 residues. The CDR3 is CASSIVRGGYTF. In nucleotides, the CDR3 is TGTGCCAGTAGTATTGTCCGGGGTGGCTACACCTTC.

With respect to this clone: The sample holds other DNA sequences that translate to the same CDR3. The chain combines TRBV5-1 with TRBJ1-1, with no clear D. The CDR3 is 13 amino acids. The V gene's germline CDR1 is SGHRS and CDR2 YFSETQ. The ends were cut back, 0 bases at V and 1 base at J, with 4 bases in the middle. The CDR3 spells CASSLEENTEAFF. CDR3 bases: TGCGCCAGCAGCTTGGAAGAGAACACTGAAGCTTTCTTT.

The rearrangement uses TRBV13 and TRBJ1-1; D remains unclear. V shed 0 bases and J shed 6 bases, with 11 bases lying between them. The CDR3 has 14 residues. Germline lookup yields CDR1 PRHDT and CDR2 FYEKMQ (reference sequence). CDR3 in amino acids: CASSLGPLKSEAFF. CDR3 coding DNA: TGTGCCAGCAGCTTAGGCCCACTGAAGTCTGAAGCTTTCTTT.

The chain employs TRBV7-8 and TRBJ2-7; the D gene could be TRBD1 or TRBD2 (5 bases each). There are 16 residues in the CDR3. V lost 4 bases and J lost 0, with 16 bases in between. Germline CDR1 SGHVS, CDR2 FQNEAQ. The CDR3 nucleotides are TGTGCCAGCAGCTCCGAAGGGACGTCTTACTCCTACGAGCAGTACTTC. Protein sequence: CASSSEGTSYSYEQYF.

This clone was detected only a few times. V usage is TRBV19 and J usage is TRBJ1-1; D is possibly TRBD1 (5 bases). V was pared by 6 bases and J by 1 base, with 15 bases between. Germline CDR1 is LNHDA and CDR2 is SQIVND (reference sequence). The length of the CDR3 is 15 residues. CDR3 amino acids: CASSPGPGRNTEAFF. The CDR3 bases are TGTGCCAGTAGCCCGGGGCCAGGGCGGAACACTGAAGCTTTCTTT.

This clone has a single count. The CDR3 DNA follows: TGCGCCAGCAGCTTGACCCCCCGCGACGAGCAGTACTTC. Its protein is CASSLTPRDEQYF. This chain connects TRBV5-1 to TRBJ2-7; no firm D call. V was cut by 1 base and J by 5 bases, with 10 bases left in between. Germline V lookup: CDR1 SGHRS, CDR2 YFSETQ. The CDR3 covers 13 residues.

The chain uses TRBV15 and TRBJ1-5; no firm D call. The V gene's germline CDR1 is LNHNV and CDR2 YYDKDF (reference sequence). The CDR3 is 13 residues long. Trimming left V 3 bases short and J 5 bases short, with 8 bases between. CDR3 sequence reads: CATSRGSDQPQHF. CDR3 coding DNA: TGTGCCACCAGCAGGGGGTCCGATCAGCCCCAGCATTTT.

V usage is TRBV4-1 and J usage is TRBJ1-2, with 9 positions matching TRBD1. The germline gives CDR1 MGHRA, CDR2 YSYEKL. J was trimmed by 7 bases and V by 3 bases; bases with no gene match: 9. The CDR3 sequence is 15 residues long. The CDR3 loop is CASSHPGQGSSGYTF. CDR3 sequence (DNA): TGCGCCAGCAGCCACCCGGGACAGGGAAGCAGTGGCTACACCTTC.

This chain connects TRBV5-4 to TRBJ1-3; tentative D call: TRBD1 (6 bases). Trimming pared 0 bases from V and 0 bases from J, leaving 10 bases between. The CDR3 spans 16 residues. Germline V lookup: CDR1 SGHNT, CDR2 YYREEE (reference sequence). The CDR3 DNA reads as TGTGCCAGCAGCTTGGACAGGGTCATCTCTGGAAACACCATATATTTT. Protein sequence: CASSLDRVISGNTIYF.

V usage is TRBV29-1 and J usage is TRBJ1-1, with TRBD1 matching over 7 bases. CDR1 and CDR2 from the germline V gene are SQVTM and ANQGSEA. The V segment lost 7 bases and the J segment 4 bases; nucleotides outside the gene matches: 9. The CDR3 length is 13 residues. The CDR3 loop is CSGDDRDRTEAFF. The CDR3 DNA is TGCAGCGGGGATGACAGGGATCGCACTGAAGCTTTCTTT.

V is TRBV7-9 and J is TRBJ2-7; D possibly corresponds to TRBD2 (6 bases). The V gene's germline CDR1 is SEHNR and CDR2 FQNEAQ (reference sequence). This CDR3 spans 13 amino acids. Trimming left V 5 bases short and J 5 bases short, with 13 bases between. CDR3 in DNA: TGTGCCAGCAGCCTCCTGGGAGGAGACGAGCAGTACTTC. Its translation is CASSLLGGDEQYF.

The chain recombines TRBV6-2 or TRBV6-3 with TRBJ2-2; D unclear. Trimming left V 6 bases short and J 3 bases short, with 5 bases between. The CDR3 runs 12 residues. CDR1 is MNHEY, CDR2 SVGEGT, per germline. CDR3 residues: CASSLHTGELFF. The DNA of the CDR3 is TGTGCCAGCAGCCTACACACCGGGGAGCTGTTTTTT.

The chain joins TRBV30 to TRBJ2-1; TRBD2 is a possible D gene (7 bases). The V end was cut by 0 bases, the J end by 0 bases, with 12 bases between. This CDR3 has 16 amino acids. CDR1 and CDR2 from the germline V gene are GTSNPN and SVGIG (reference sequence). The CDR3 nucleotides are TGTGCCTGGAGTGTGCGGGGGCTAAGCTCCTACAATGAGCAGTTCTTC. Encoded protein: CAWSVRGLSSYNEQFF.

This chain links TRBV7-8 with TRBJ2-1; 12 nucleotides agree with TRBD2. Germline CDR1 reads SGHVS; CDR2 reads FQNEAQ. This CDR3 is built from 16 residues. Trimming took 7 bases from V and 4 from J; bases not matched to a gene: 8. CDR3 coding DNA: TGTGCCAGCAAACCCCTAGCGGGAGGGTCATACAATGAGCAGTTCTTC. Protein product: CASKPLAGGSYNEQFF.

The V and J genes are TRBV4-3 and TRBJ1-6; 9 bases align to TRBD1. With 4 bases clipped from V and 10 bases from J, the junction kept 5 bases outside the gene matches. The CDR3 runs 14 residues. CDR1 and CDR2 from the germline V gene are LGHNA and YSLEER. The CDR3 DNA reads as TGCGCCAGCAGCCCGGACAGGGGCTGGTCACCCCTCCACTTT. It translates to CASSPDRGWSPLHF.

The CDR3 protein is CASSKTAGPYYGYTF. For the CDR3, the DNA is TGTGCCAGTAGCAAAACGGCGGGGCCTTACTATGGCTACACCTTC. The chain couples TRBV19 to TRBJ1-2; tentative D call: TRBD1 (5 bases). Germline CDR1 LNHDA, CDR2 SQIVND (reference sequence). The CDR3 extends over 15 amino acids. The V and J ends lost 6 bases and 3 bases respectively, with 17 bases between them.

The chain carries TRBV30 and TRBJ2-3; 7 bases are a match to TRBD2. The junction had 12 bases not matched to a gene; V was cut back by 7 bases and J by 2 bases. This CDR3 is 15 amino acids long. CDR1 and CDR2 from the germline V gene are GTSNPN and SVGIG (reference sequence). CDR3 DNA sequence: TGTGCCTCACAAAGGACTAGATGGAACACAGATACGCAGTATTTT. Translating gives CASQRTRWNTDTQYF.

This chain links TRBV7-8 with TRBJ1-1; D ambiguous. CDR1 is SGHVS and CDR2 is FQNEAQ in the germline V gene. This CDR3 comprises 11 residues. Trimming shortened V by 1 base and J by 10 bases, and 7 bases separated the two germline ends. In DNA form, the CDR3 reads TGTGCCAGCAGCTTAGGTCGGGGAGCTTTCTTT. This encodes CASSLGRGAFF.

The table lists this clone with a few counts. DNA for the CDR3: TGTGCCAGCAGGCCGAAGGACAGGGTCGGCACTGAAGCTTTCTTT. Protein: CASRPKDRVGTEAFF. The chain has TRBV7-9 and TRBJ1-1; 8 nucleotides match TRBD1. The CDR3 spans 15 residues. The trim removed 6 bases at V and 4 bases at J, leaving 10 bases unmatched. Germline V gene data show CDR1 as SEHNR and CDR2 as FQNEAQ (reference sequence).

The chain carries TRBV2 and TRBJ2-1, with TRBD2 matching 15 bases. CDR1 and CDR2 (germline): SNHLY, FYNNEI. The length of the CDR3 is 18 residues. After removal of 6 bases from V and 8 bases from J, the junction contained 14 bases not matched to a gene. The CDR3 DNA follows: TGTGCCAGCAGGGGAGGACTAGCGGGAGGGGAAAGTCAGTATGAGCAGTTCTTC. Amino acid sequence: CASRGGLAGGESQYEQFF.

This chain connects TRBV12-3 or TRBV12-4 to TRBJ1-5, with 8 bases that match TRBD1. V was clipped by 7 bases and J by 5 bases; unmatched bases: 4. The CDR3 has 13 amino acids. The CDR3 protein is CASNRGQDQPQHF. The DNA for the CDR3 is TGTGCCAGCAACAGGGGACAGGATCAGCCCCAGCATTTT.

J is TRBJ2-3 and V is TRBV5-1, with TRBD2 matching 7 bases. CDR3 length: 16 residues. Looked up from germline, CDR1 is SGHRS and CDR2 is YFSETQ. The trim removed 0 bases at V and 7 bases at J, leaving 11 bases unmatched. CDR3 nucleotides: TGCGCCAGCAGCTTGGGGGAGGCGGGAGTCGTACATACGCAGTATTTT. Its protein product is CASSLGEAGVVHTQYF.